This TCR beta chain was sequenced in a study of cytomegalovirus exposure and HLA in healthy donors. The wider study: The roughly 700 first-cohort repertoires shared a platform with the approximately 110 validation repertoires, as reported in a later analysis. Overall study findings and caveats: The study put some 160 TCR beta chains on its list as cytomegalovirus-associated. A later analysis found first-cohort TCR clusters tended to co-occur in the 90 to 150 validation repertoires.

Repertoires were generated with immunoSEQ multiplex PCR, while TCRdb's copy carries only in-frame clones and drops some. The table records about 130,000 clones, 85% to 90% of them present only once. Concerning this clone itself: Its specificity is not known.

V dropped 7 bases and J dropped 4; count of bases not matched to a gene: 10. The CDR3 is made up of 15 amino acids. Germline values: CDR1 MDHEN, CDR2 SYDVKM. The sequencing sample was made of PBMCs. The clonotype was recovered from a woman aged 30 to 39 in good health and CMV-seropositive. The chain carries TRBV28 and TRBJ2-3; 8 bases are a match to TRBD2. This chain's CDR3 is CASTPGGLEADTQYF. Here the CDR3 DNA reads TGTGCCAGCACCCCCGGGGGACTAGAGGCAGATACGCAGTATTTT.